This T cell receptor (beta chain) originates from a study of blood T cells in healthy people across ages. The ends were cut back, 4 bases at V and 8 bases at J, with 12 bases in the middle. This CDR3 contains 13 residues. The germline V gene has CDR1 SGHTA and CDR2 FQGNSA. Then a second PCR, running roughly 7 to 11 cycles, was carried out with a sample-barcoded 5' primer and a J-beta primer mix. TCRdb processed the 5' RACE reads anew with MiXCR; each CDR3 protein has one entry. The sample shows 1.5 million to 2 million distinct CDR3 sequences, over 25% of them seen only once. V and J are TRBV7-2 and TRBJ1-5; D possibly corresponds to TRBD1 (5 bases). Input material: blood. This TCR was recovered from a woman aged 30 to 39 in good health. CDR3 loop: CASSSGTLKPQHF. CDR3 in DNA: TGTGCCAGCAGCTCCGGGACCCTAAAGCCCCAGCATTTT.